The sequence of this T cell receptor beta chain was determined in a study of shared clonotypes between healthy human individuals. This CDR3 comprises 16 residues. The ends lost 5 bases at V and 1 base at J; junction bases unmatched: 7. Per germline, CDR1 SGHRS and CDR2 YFSETQ. Method: immunoSEQ multiplex PCR; TCRdb's copy keeps in-frame clones and lacks some. The sample includes 730,000 or so clones, approximately 75% of them seen just once. The chain carries TRBV5-1 and TRBJ2-2; 8 bases fit TRBD2. This sequence originates from a young woman in good health. Sequencing used memory CD4+ T cells sorted from blood. As for subset: CD45RA-negative fraction. The CDR3 spells CASSGQTSGNTGELFF. Written as DNA, the CDR3 is TGCGCCAGCAGTGGCCAAACTAGCGGGAACACCGGGGAGCTGTTTTTT.